What follows are 27 T cell receptor beta chains derived from one specimen sequenced in a study of cytotoxic CD8 clonotypes in ibrutinib-treated CLL. Libraries were prepared by immunoSEQ multiplex PCR; TCRdb keeps only in-frame clonotypes and omits some of them. The sample carries around 140,000 clones, 76% recorded once. The specimen comprised PBMCs, sampled after 24 months of ibrutinib treatment. Receptors originate from a human donor with chronic lymphocytic leukemia.

This chain uses TRBV29-1 with TRBJ2-7; no clear D. Germline values: CDR1 SQVTM, CDR2 ANQGSEA. The V end lost 4 bases, the J end lost 2 bases, and 18 bases lay between the germline ends. This CDR3 region has 15 residues. In DNA form, the CDR3 reads TGCAGCGTTGTGGGTACACCGATACACCCCTACGAGCAGTACTTC. Its translation: CSVVGTPIHPYEQYF.

This clone showed up just a few times. This chain connects TRBV29-1 to TRBJ1-5, with D hard to call. The CDR3 has 12 amino acids. Germline-derived CDR1 and CDR2 are SQVTM and ANQGSEA. The V and J ends lost 6 bases and 5 bases respectively, with 11 bases between them. DNA of the CDR3: TGCAGCGTCAAGGACTCAGATCAGCCCCAGCATTTT. The encoded protein is CSVKDSDQPQHF.

The V gene is TRBV5-1, the J gene TRBJ2-7; 9 positions match TRBD2. The CDR3 runs 15 residues. Germline CDR1 reads SGHRS; CDR2 reads YFSETQ. Unmatched junction bases numbered 3, after V lost 0 bases and J lost 2 bases. The CDR3 here is CASSLDSGGPYEQYF. Written as DNA, the CDR3 is TGCGCCAGCAGCTTGGATAGCGGGGGTCCCTACGAGCAGTACTTC.

The chain joins TRBV2 to TRBJ2-7; 8 nucleotides line up with TRBD1. The CDR3 runs to 14 residues. Germline V gene sequence: CDR1 SNHLY, CDR2 FYNNEI. The trim removed 8 bases at V and 2 bases at J, leaving 8 bases unmatched. The CDR3 loop reads CASATGTGTYEQYF. The DNA for the CDR3 is TGTGCCAGCGCGACCGGGACAGGAACCTACGAGCAGTACTTC.

V gene TRBV5-1 combines with J gene TRBJ2-3; 8 bases agree with TRBD2. Germline CDR1 is SGHRS and CDR2 is YFSETQ. CDR3 length: 15 amino acids. The trim removed 9 bases at V and 2 bases at J, leaving 11 bases unmatched. The CDR3 here is CATQRSGIHTDTQYF. CDR3 nucleotides: TGCGCCACCCAACGTAGCGGGATCCACACAGATACGCAGTATTTT.

The chain recombines TRBV7-3 with TRBJ2-1; D possibly corresponds to TRBD2 (6 bases). The germline V gene encodes CDR1 SGHTA and CDR2 FQGTGA. This CDR3 region has 13 residues. V was cut by 4 bases and J by 10 bases, with 14 bases left in between. This chain's CDR3 is CASSSFPSEEQFF. CDR3 nucleotides: TGTGCCAGCAGCTCTTTCCCTAGCGAGGAGCAGTTCTTC.

This chain joins TRBV7-2 and TRBJ2-3; 9 bases are shared with TRBD2. The J segment lost 7 bases and the V segment lost 5 bases, leaving 10 bases of the junction unmatched. CDR1 SGHTA and CDR2 FQGNSA come from the germline V gene. This CDR3 region has 15 residues. In DNA form, the CDR3 reads TGTGCCAGCAGCCCAGCGGGGGGTAGGGGACATACGCAGTATTTT. Amino acid sequence: CASSPAGGRGHTQYF.

This chain links TRBV2 with TRBJ2-3; 13 bases line up with TRBD2. Germline CDR1 SNHLY, CDR2 FYNNEI. The CDR3 loop spans 16 amino acids. The ends lost 5 bases at V and 2 bases at J; junction bases unmatched: 4. The CDR3 DNA sequence: TGTGCCAGCAGTCTACTAGCGGGGGGGTACACAGATACGCAGTATTTT. It encodes CASSLLAGGYTDTQYF. Full variable domain (remainder filled in from reference TRBV2 and TRBJ2-3): EPEVTQTPSHQVTQMGQEVILRCVPISNHLYFYWYRQILGQKVEFLVSFYNNEISEKSEIFDDQFSVERPDGSNFTLKIRSTKLEDSAMYFCASSLLAGGYTDTQYFGPGTRLTVL.

The J gene is TRBJ2-1, the V gene TRBV5-6, with D maybe TRBD2 (6 bases). Germline V gives CDR1 SGHDT, CDR2 YYEEEE. Trimming stripped 0 bases from V and 6 bases from J, with 13 bases between. This CDR3 is built from 15 residues. DNA for the CDR3: TGTGCCAGCAGCTTGGCGGGAGTGGGGACCAATGAGCAGTTCTTC. Its protein product is CASSLAGVGTNEQFF.

The J gene is TRBJ2-3, the V gene TRBV6-4, with a tentative D call TRBD1 (6 bases). The V gene lost 4 bases and the J gene lost 2 bases, with 13 bases spanning the gap. The CDR3 runs 15 residues. CDR1 is MRHNA and CDR2 is SNTAGT in the germline V gene. The DNA of the CDR3 is TGTGCCAGCAGTGGGGACCCGGGACACACAGATACGCAGTATTTT. Its translation: CASSGDPGHTDTQYF.

This sequence joins TRBV11-2 and TRBJ2-1; D is possibly TRBD1 or TRBD2 (5 bases each). Germline V gene sequence: CDR1 SGHAT, CDR2 FQNNGV. V lost 3 bases and J 5 bases, leaving 20 bases between the germline ends. This CDR3 spans 17 amino acids. The CDR3 region has the DNA TGTGCCAGCAGCTTCCTCCGGGACCCGCTTACGAACAATGAGCAGTTCTTC. Encoded protein: CASSFLRDPLTNNEQFF.

The chain joins TRBV7-3 to TRBJ1-5; D is unclear. Trimming removed 0 bases from V and 5 bases from J, with 5 bases in between. The CDR3 runs to 13 residues. CDR1 is SGHTA, CDR2 FQGTGA, per germline. The CDR3, as DNA: TGTGCCAGCAGCTTAACGCGAGATCAGCCCCAGCATTTT. Its translation: CASSLTRDQPQHF.

This chain connects TRBV18 to TRBJ2-7, with 10 bases lining up with TRBD1. The V gene end was trimmed by 2 bases and the J gene end by 6 bases; junction bases not matched to a gene: 7. Germline CDR1 and CDR2: KGHSH and LQKENI. This CDR3 spans 15 amino acids. CDR3 residues: CASSPGGTGVGEQYF. CDR3 bases: TGTGCCAGCTCACCAGGCGGGACAGGGGTTGGCGAGCAGTACTTC.

The sample holds one count of this clone. The V call is TRBV29-1, the J call TRBJ2-4; D is unresolved. The ends were cut back, 6 bases at V and 0 bases at J, with 9 bases in the middle. CDR1 and CDR2 from the germline V gene are SQVTM and ANQGSEA. This CDR3 is built from 13 residues. This CDR3 is CSVTTLAKNIQYF. The CDR3 DNA reads as TGCAGCGTGACGACGTTAGCCAAAAACATTCAGTACTTC.

Notes on this clone: The identical CDR3 is also encoded by other nucleotide sequences in the sample. The CDR3: CASSPGAPYNEQFF. CDR3 bases: TGTGCCAGCTCCCCGGGCGCACCCTACAATGAGCAGTTCTTC. The chain recombines TRBV18 with TRBJ2-1; no clear D. Between the trimmed V and J ends, which lost 6 bases and 2 bases, there was a span of 11 bases. The length of the CDR3 is 14 residues. Germline values: CDR1 KGHSH, CDR2 LQKENI.

The rearrangement links TRBV5-1 to TRBJ2-7; D call uncertain. Germline V gene data show CDR1 as SGHRS and CDR2 as YFSETQ. The V end lost 1 base, the J end lost 5 bases, and 7 bases lay between the germline ends. CDR3 size: 12 residues. The CDR3 sequence is CASSLIGNEQYF. The CDR3, as DNA: TGCGCCAGCAGCTTGATTGGGAACGAGCAGTACTTC. Combining the CDR3 with reference TRBV5-1 and TRBJ2-7 gives the whole variable domain KAGVTQTPRYLIKTRGQQVTLSCSPISGHRSVSWYQQTPGQGLQFLFEYFSETQRNKGNFPGRFSGRQFSNSRSEMNVSTLELGDSALYLCASSLIGNEQYFGPGTRLTVT.

The V and J genes are TRBV7-9 and TRBJ2-1, with 8 nucleotides matching TRBD1. The CDR3 runs to 16 residues. In germline, CDR1 is SEHNR, CDR2 FQNEAQ (reference sequence). Germline trimming cut 3 bases from V and 4 bases from J; bases unmatched to any gene: 8. CDR3 coding DNA: TGTGCCAGCAGCTTGGGGACAGGCCTTGGGTACAATGAGCAGTTCTTC. It yields the protein CASSLGTGLGYNEQFF. The entire variable domain, with the rest obtained from reference TRBV7-9 and TRBJ2-1, is as follows: DTGVSQNPRHKITKRGQNVTFRCDPISEHNRLYWYRQTLGQGPEFLTYFQNEAQLEKSRLLSDRFSAERPKGSFSTLEIQRTEQGDSAMYLCASSLGTGLGYNEQFFGPGTRLTVL.

The CDR3, as DNA: TGTGCCAGTAGTATGGTCCGAACTAATGAAAAACTGTTTTTT. It codes for CASSMVRTNEKLFF. J is TRBJ1-4 and V is TRBV19; D remains ambiguous. With 3 bases removed from V and 1 base from J, the gap between germline ends came to 6 bases. This CDR3 has 14 residues. The germline V gene encodes CDR1 LNHDA and CDR2 SQIVND (reference sequence). Combining the CDR3 with reference TRBV19 and TRBJ1-4 gives the whole variable domain DGGITQSPKYLFRKEGQNVTLSCEQNLNHDAMYWYRQDPGQGLRLIYYSQIVNDFQKGDIAEGYSVSREKKESFPLTVTSAQKNPTAFYLCASSMVRTNEKLFFGSGTQLSVL.

The J gene is TRBJ2-2, the V gene TRBV18, with D perhaps being TRBD1 or TRBD2 (6 bases each). The V and J ends lost 3 bases and 8 bases respectively, with 22 bases between them. This CDR3 is built from 17 residues. Germline V gives CDR1 KGHSH, CDR2 LQKENI. The CDR3 DNA follows: TGTGCCAGCTCACCCCGCACGGGGGCCCCGTTGGGAGGGGAGCTGTTTTTT. Protein: CASSPRTGAPLGGELFF.

This sequence joins TRBV7-3 and TRBJ1-1; maybe TRBD1 (5 bases). CDR1 is SGHTA and CDR2 is FQGTGA in the germline V gene. The V and J ends lost 5 bases and 0 bases respectively, with 10 bases between them. CDR3 length equals 14 residues. CDR3 sequence reads: CASSPQGVNTEAFF. CDR3 DNA: TGTGCCAGCAGCCCGCAAGGGGTGAACACTGAAGCTTTCTTT.

This clone is medium-sized (0.01 to 0.1%). The V and J genes are TRBV9 and TRBJ2-7, with D tentatively TRBD1 (5 bases). Deletions cut 0 bases from V and 6 bases from J, with 22 bases between. Per the germline V gene, CDR1 is SGDLS and CDR2 is YYNGEE. The CDR3 runs 17 residues. CDR3 sequence (DNA): TGTGCCAGCAGCGTAGCTGGGGCAGGGCACATGAGTGGCGAGCAGTACTTC. Amino acid sequence: CASSVAGAGHMSGEQYF.

The chain carries TRBV2 and TRBJ2-3; the D gene could be TRBD1 or TRBD2 (7 bases each). Germline V lookup: CDR1 SNHLY, CDR2 FYNNEI. The CDR3 sequence is 16 residues long. Trimming took off 6 bases at V and 5 bases at J, with 21 bases between the two ends. CDR3 protein: CASRGEGARTGDTQYF. The DNA of the CDR3 is TGTGCCAGCAGGGGGGAGGGGGCACGAACAGGAGATACGCAGTATTTT.

In this sample, this clone turned up many times. V gene TRBV4-2 combines with J gene TRBJ1-5; no reliable D call. CDR3 length: 16 residues. Looked up from germline, CDR1 is LGHNA and CDR2 is YNFKEQ. The V and J ends lost 0 bases and 0 bases respectively, with 9 bases between them. The CDR3 DNA reads TGTGCCAGCAGCCAAGAGGTCCGGTATAGCAATCAGCCCCAGCATTTT. Translating it yields CASSQEVRYSNQPQHF.

This chain links TRBV6-6 with TRBJ2-4; TRBD2 matches 8 bases. CDR3 size: 12 residues. The V gene's germline CDR1 is MNHNY and CDR2 SVGAGI (reference sequence). The V gene end was trimmed by 8 bases and the J gene end by 9 bases; junction bases not matched to a gene: 6. The CDR3 bases are TGTGCCAGCGACCCCGGGGGGGGCATTCAGTACTTC. Protein: CASDPGGGIQYF.

The J gene is TRBJ2-5, the V gene TRBV7-3, with D possibly being TRBD2 (6 bases). This CDR3 has 14 residues. CDR1 SGHTA and CDR2 FQGTGA come from the germline V gene. The V and J ends lost 5 bases and 1 base respectively, with 11 bases between them. The CDR3 region has the DNA TGTGCCAGCAGCCCCGGAGGGCTCCAAGAGACCCAGTACTTC. Its translation is CASSPGGLQETQYF.

CDR3 sequence reads: CASSQDTGAVREQYF. DNA for the CDR3: TGCGCCAGCAGCCAAGATACAGGGGCGGTTCGGGAGCAGTACTTC. This sequence joins TRBV4-1 and TRBJ2-7, with 7 bases aligning to TRBD1. J was trimmed by 7 bases and V by 0 bases; bases with no gene match: 9. CDR3 length: 15 amino acids. Germline assignment: CDR1 MGHRA and CDR2 YSYEKL.

J is TRBJ2-7 and V is TRBV7-3; 9 bases align to TRBD2. Trimming took 5 bases from V and 4 from J; bases not matched to a gene: 6. Per germline, CDR1 SGHTA and CDR2 FQGTGA. This CDR3 spans 14 amino acids. The CDR3 sequence is CASSRTSAGYEQYF. The CDR3 nucleotides read TGTGCCAGCAGCCGGACTAGCGCGGGGTACGAGCAGTACTTC.